What follows describes a single T cell receptor (beta chain). TCRdb's copy holds only in-frame clones and misses some; the assay was immunoSEQ multiplex PCR. The sample has roughly 86,000 clones; roughly nine tenths are singletons. The sample comes from a study of blood T cell repertoires in COVID-19. This CDR3 spans 16 amino acids. V was shortened by 1 base and J by 4 bases, with 16 bases between the two germline ends. CDR1 is MGHRA and CDR2 is YSYEKL in the germline V gene. This receptor was obtained from a man aged 45-60 years with active or convalescent COVID-19. This sequence joins TRBV4-1 and TRBJ2-5; possibly TRBD1 for D (6 bases). Sequencing was done on a sample of peripheral blood. The CDR3 is CASSQGAFMGAETQYF. DNA for the CDR3: TGCGCCAGCAGCCAAGGGGCCTTCATGGGGGCAGAGACCCAGTACTTC.